The clone carrying this TCR beta chain was detected only a few times. Its specificity is unknown. Germline V lookup: CDR1 LNHDA, CDR2 SQIVND (reference sequence). CDR3 size: 12 residues. V was trimmed by 4 bases and J by 10 bases, leaving 8 bases between them. These data belong to a study of T-cell memory formation after mild COVID-19. Study as a whole: For the most part, TCR clusters were specific to one donor.

Employing constant-segment primers, 5'RACE generated TCR alpha and TCR beta cDNA libraries bearing sample barcodes and UMIs. One entry per CDR3 protein, called by TCRdb with MiXCR from the 5' RACE reads. The sample holds approximately 580,000 distinct CDR3 sequences; roughly 22% are singletons and the top ten take approximately 13%. Study-wide points: Contracting clones from day 15 to 85 showed balanced CD4/CD8; later expanders favored CD4+.

The chain has TRBV19 and TRBJ1-6; no reliable D call. This TCR derives from an adult woman who had mild COVID-19 (a few samples of this study predate the infection). Cell type and time point are not known. Source material: PBMCs or a T cell subset sorted from them (not recorded which). CDR3 sequence (DNA): TGTGCCAGTAGTACCAAGCCCTCACCCCTCCACTTT. Translation: CASSTKPSPLHF.